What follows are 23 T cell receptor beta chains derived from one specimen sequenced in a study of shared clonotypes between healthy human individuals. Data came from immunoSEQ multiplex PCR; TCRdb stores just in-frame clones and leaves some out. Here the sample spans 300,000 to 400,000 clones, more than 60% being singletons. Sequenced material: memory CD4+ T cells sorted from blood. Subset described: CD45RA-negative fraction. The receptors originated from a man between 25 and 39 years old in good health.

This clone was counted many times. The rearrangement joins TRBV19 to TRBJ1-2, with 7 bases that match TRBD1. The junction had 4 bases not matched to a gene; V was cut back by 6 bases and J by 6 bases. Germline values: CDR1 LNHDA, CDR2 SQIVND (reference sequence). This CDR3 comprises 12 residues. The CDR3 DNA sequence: TGTGCCAGTAGCCGGACAGGAGATGGCTACACCTTC. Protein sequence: CASSRTGDGYTF.

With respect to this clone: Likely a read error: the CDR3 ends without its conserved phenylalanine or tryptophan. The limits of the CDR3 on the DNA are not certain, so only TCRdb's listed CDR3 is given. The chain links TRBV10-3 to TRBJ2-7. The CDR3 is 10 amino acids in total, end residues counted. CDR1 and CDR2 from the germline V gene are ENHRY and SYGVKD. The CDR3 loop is CAIELKPGRR.

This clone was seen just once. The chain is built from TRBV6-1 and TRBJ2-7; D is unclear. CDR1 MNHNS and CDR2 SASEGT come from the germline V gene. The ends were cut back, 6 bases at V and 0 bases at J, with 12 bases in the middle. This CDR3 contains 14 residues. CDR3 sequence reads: CASSSRSPSYEQYF. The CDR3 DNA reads TGTGCCAGCAGCTCGCGGAGTCCCTCCTACGAGCAGTACTTC.

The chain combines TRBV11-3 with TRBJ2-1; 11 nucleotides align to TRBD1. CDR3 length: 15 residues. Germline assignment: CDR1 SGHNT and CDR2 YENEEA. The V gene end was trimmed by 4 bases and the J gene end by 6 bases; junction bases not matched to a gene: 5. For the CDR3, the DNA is TGTGCCAGCAGCTCAACCGGGACAGGGGGCAATGAGCAGTTCTTC. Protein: CASSSTGTGGNEQFF.

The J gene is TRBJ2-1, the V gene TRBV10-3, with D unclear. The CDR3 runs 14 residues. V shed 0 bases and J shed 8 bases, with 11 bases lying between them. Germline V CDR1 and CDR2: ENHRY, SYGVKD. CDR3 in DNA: TGTGCCATCAGTGAGTCGAAACAGAGTGATGAGCAGTTCTTC. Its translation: CAISESKQSDEQFF.

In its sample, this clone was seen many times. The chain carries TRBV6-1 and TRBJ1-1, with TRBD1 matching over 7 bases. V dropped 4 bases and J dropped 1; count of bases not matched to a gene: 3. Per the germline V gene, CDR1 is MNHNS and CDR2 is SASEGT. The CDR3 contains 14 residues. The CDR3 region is CASSARQGNTEAFF. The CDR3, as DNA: TGTGCCAGCAGTGCTAGACAGGGGAACACTGAAGCTTTCTTT.

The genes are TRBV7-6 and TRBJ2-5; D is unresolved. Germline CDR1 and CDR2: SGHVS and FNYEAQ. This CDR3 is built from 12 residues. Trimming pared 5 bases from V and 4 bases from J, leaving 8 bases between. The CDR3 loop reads CASSHPPETQYF. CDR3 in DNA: TGTGCCAGCAGCCACCCCCCAGAGACCCAGTACTTC.

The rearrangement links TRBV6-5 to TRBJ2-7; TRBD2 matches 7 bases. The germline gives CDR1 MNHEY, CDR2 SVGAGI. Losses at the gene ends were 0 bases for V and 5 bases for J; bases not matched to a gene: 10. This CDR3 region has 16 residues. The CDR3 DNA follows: TGTGCCAGCAGTTACTCCGGGGGAGGGCCGCTGGACGAGCAGTACTTC. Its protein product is CASSYSGGGPLDEQYF.

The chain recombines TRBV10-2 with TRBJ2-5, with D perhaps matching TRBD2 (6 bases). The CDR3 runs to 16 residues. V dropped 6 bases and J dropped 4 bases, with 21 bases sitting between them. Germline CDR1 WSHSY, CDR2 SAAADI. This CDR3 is CASSPGGIVAPETQYF. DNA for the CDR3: TGCGCCAGCAGCCCCGGGGGAATAGTTGCCCCAGAGACCCAGTACTTC.

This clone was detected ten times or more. CDR3 protein: CASSQGYEQYF. The CDR3 DNA reads as TGTGCCAGTTCTCAGGGGTACGAGCAGTACTTC. This sequence joins TRBV19 and TRBJ2-7; weak D call: TRBD1 (6 bases). CDR1 is LNHDA, CDR2 SQIVND, per germline (reference sequence). This CDR3 comprises 11 residues. V was trimmed by 8 bases and J by 4 bases, leaving 9 bases between them.

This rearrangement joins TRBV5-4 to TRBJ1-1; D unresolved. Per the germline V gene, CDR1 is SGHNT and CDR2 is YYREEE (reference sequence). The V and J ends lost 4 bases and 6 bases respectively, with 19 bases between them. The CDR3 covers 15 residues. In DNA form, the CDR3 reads TGTGCCAGCAGCCAGATTACCAAAGAGGCAGCTGAAGCTTTCTTT. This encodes CASSQITKEAAEAFF.

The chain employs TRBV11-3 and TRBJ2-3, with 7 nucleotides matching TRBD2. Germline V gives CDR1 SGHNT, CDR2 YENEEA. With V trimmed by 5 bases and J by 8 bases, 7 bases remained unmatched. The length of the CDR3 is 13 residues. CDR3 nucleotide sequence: TGTGCCAGCAGCAGCGGGGACGGCAGTACGCAGTATTTT. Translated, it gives CASSSGDGSTQYF.

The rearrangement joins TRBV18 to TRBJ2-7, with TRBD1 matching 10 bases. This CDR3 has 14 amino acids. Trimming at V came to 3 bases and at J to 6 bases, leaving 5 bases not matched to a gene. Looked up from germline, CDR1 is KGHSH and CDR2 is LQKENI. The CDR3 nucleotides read TGTGCCAGCTCACCGAAGGGACAGGGGTTCGAGCAGTACTTC. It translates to CASSPKGQGFEQYF.

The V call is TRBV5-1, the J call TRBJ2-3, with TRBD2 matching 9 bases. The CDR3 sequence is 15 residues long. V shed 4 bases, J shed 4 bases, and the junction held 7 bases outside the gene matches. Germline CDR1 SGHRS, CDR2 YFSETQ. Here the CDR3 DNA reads TGCGCCAGCAGCCCCGGACTAGCGTCCCCAGATACGCAGTATTTT. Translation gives CASSPGLASPDTQYF.

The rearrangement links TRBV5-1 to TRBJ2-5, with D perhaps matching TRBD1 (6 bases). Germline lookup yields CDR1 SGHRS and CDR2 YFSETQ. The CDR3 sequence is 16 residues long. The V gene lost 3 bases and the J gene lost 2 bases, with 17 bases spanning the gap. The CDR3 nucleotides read TGCGCCAGCAGCTGGCCAGGACAGATTGGGCAAGAGACCCAGTACTTC. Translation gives CASSWPGQIGQETQYF.

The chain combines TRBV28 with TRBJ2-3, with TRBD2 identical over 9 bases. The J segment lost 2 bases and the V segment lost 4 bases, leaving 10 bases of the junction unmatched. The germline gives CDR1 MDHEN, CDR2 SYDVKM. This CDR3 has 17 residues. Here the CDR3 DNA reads TGTGCCAGCAGTTCCCCGGGACTAGCTTCCCTCACAGATACGCAGTATTTT. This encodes CASSSPGLASLTDTQYF.

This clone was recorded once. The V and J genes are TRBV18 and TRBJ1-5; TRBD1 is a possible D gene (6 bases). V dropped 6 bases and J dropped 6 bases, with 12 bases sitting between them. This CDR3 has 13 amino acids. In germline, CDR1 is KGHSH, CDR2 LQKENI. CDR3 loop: CASSGGPVQPQHF. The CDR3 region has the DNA TGTGCCAGCTCCGGGGGGCCGGTTCAGCCCCAGCATTTT.

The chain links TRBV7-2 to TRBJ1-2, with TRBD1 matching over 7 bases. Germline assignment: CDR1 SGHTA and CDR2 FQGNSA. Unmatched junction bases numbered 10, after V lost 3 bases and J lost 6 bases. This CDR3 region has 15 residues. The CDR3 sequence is CASSLRGGSLDGYTF. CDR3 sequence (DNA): TGTGCCAGCAGCTTGAGAGGGGGCTCATTGGATGGCTACACCTTC.

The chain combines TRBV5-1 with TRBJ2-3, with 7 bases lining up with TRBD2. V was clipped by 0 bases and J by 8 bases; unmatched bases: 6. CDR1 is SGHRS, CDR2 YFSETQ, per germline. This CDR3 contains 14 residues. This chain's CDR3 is CASSLEGGKGTQYF. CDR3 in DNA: TGCGCCAGCAGCTTGGAGGGAGGGAAGGGTACGCAGTATTTT.

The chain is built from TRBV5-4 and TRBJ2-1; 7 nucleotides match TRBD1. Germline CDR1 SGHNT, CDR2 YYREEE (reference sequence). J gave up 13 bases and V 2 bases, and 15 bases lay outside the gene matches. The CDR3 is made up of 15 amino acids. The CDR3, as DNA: TGTGCCAGCAGCTTCGAAGTTGACAGGGTTTCGGGTCAGTTCTTC. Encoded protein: CASSFEVDRVSGQFF.

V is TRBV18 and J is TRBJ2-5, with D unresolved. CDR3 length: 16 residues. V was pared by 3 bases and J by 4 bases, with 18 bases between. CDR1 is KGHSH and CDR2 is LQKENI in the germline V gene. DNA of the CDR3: TGTGCCAGCTCACCCCAAGGAGCCAGAACTTTAGAGACCCAGTACTTC. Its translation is CASSPQGARTLETQYF.

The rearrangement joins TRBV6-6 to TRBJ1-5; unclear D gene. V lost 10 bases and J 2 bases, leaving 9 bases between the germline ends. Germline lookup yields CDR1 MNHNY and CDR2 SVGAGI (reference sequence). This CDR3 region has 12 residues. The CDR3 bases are TGTGCCACCAAGGAGGGCAATCAGCCCCAGCATTTT. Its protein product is CATKEGNQPQHF.

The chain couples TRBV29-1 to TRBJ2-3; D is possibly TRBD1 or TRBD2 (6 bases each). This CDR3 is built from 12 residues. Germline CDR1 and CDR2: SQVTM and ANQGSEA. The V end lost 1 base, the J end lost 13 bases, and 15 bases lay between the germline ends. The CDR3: CSVEVGGRLEYF. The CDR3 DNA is TGCAGCGTTGAAGTCGGGGGCCGTTTAGAGTATTTT.